This TCR beta chain was observed in a study of Ad26.COV2.S vaccination and SARS-CoV-2 variants. Study-wide results and caveats: After vaccination, substantial breadth of spike-specific CD8+ and CD4+ responses was reported. Relative to placebo recipients, vaccine recipients exhibited elevated spike-specific TCR breadth.

J was trimmed by 10 bases and V by 4 bases; bases with no gene match: 16. CDR3 length: 15 residues. Germline CDR1 reads SGHNT; CDR2 reads YYREEE (reference sequence). Treatment denoted: approximately 18 received Ad26.COV2.S at low or high dose, single or two shots; roughly 5 received placebo; per-sample allocation not given. Vaccine and placebo recipients were sampled on day 63 after the first injection. Built on an Ad26 vector, the vaccine expressed Wuhan-strain SARS-CoV-2 spike. Only in-frame clones appear in the TCRdb table, and some are missing; sequencing was by immunoSEQ multiplex PCR. The sample lists 300,000 to 350,000 clones; about 90% were seen once. Remarks on this clone: No antigen is known for it.

Sequenced material: peripheral blood, taken in a trial of Ad26.COV2.S vaccine versus placebo. This receptor was taken from a person aged 18 to 59 who received the Ad26.COV2.S COVID-19 vaccine or a placebo. The chain employs TRBV5-4 and TRBJ1-1; TRBD1 agrees at 7 bases. The CDR3 region is CASSNGQVFSSGAFF. CDR3 coding DNA: TGTGCCAGCAGCAATGGACAGGTGTTTAGTTCGGGAGCTTTCTTT.